This T cell receptor beta chain was profiled in a study of cytomegalovirus exposure and HLA in healthy donors. To note about this clone: Its cognate antigen is unknown.

PCR involved 60 Vbeta and 13 Jbeta primers. The method was immunoSEQ multiplex PCR; TCRdb's version includes in-frame clones alone and lacks a portion of them. The sample lists about 200,000 clones, 79% seen once, with 1.5% to 2% in the top ten. V was pared by 4 bases and J by 7 bases, with 17 bases between. This CDR3 comprises 14 residues. CDR1 SGDLS and CDR2 YYNGEE come from the germline V gene. Notes on the study in general: The Asian-associated ancestry cluster reportedly had fewer N-insertions than the roughly 670-donor mean in a later analysis.

Sequencing used PBMCs. This chain links TRBV9 with TRBJ2-5, with D maybe TRBD2 (5 bases). This TCR was recovered from a man aged 45-65 years in good health and CMV-seronegative. CDR3 DNA sequence: TGTGCCAGCAGCCCCAGACCACCTGAGGGGACCCAGTACTTC. Residues: CASSPRPPEGTQYF. The whole variable domain, remainder taken from reference TRBV9 and TRBJ2-5, is DSGVTQTPKHLITATGQRVTLRCSPRSGDLSVYWYQQSLDQGLQFLIQYYNGEERAKGNILERFSAQQFPDLHSELNLSSLELGDSALYFCASSPRPPEGTQYFGPGTRLLVL.